A selection of T cell receptor beta chains follows, all from one sample in a study of shared clonotypes between healthy human individuals. Repertoires were generated with immunoSEQ multiplex PCR, while TCRdb's copy carries only in-frame clones and drops some. The sample shows around 2.5 million clones, roughly 93% of them seen only once. Sequencing used naive CD4+ T cells from PBMCs. Receptors were obtained from a man younger than 35 in good health. Some clones in this sample may be carry-over from other donors' samples. Each CDR3 is given with its conserved first and last residue. Each record gives: V gene, J gene, clone size, D gene, CDR3 protein, CDR3 DNA. The D gene is left open where the match is weak. A row's size may be missing; if present it is once, few, many or a size class.

V: TRBV19; J: TRBJ1-5; size: .; D: .; CDR3: CASRGGPSNQPQHF; DNA: TGTGCCAGTCGAGGGGGACCGAGCAATCAGCCCCAGCATTTT
V: TRBV30; J: TRBJ2-5; size: .; D: .; CDR3: CAWSTEETQYF; DNA: TGTGCCTGGAGTACAGAAGAGACCCAGTACTTC
V: TRBV11-1; J: TRBJ2-2; size: .; D: TRBD2; CDR3: CASRRRREGLGELFF; DNA: TGTGCCAGCAGGAGGCGGCGGGAGGGCCTCGGGGAGCTGTTTTTT
V: TRBV7-6; J: TRBJ2-3; size: .; D: TRBD1; CDR3: CASSRRTGGTNTQYF; DNA: TGTGCCAGCAGCCGACGAACAGGGGGCACGAATACGCAGTATTTT
V: TRBV30; J: TRBJ1-6; size: .; D: TRBD1; CDR3: CAWRWEDRNNSPLHF; DNA: TGTGCCTGGAGATGGGAGGACAGGAATAATTCACCCCTCCACTTT
V: TRBV11-2; J: TRBJ1-1; size: .; D: .; CDR3: CASSLEAGSTEAFF; DNA: TGTGCCAGCAGCTTAGAGGCAGGGTCCACTGAAGCTTTCTTT
V: TRBV29-1; J: TRBJ2-1; size: .; D: .; CDR3: CSVTRNNEQFF; DNA: TGCAGCGTTACTAGGAACAATGAGCAGTTCTTC
V: TRBV20-1; J: TRBJ2-5; size: .; D: .; CDR3: CSAVPQETQYF; DNA: TGCAGTGCTGTGCCCCAAGAGACCCAGTACTTC
V: TRBV9; J: TRBJ2-1; size: .; D: .; CDR3: CASSARQVLTNEQFF; DNA: TGTGCCAGCAGCGCCCGACAGGTTCTTACGAATGAGCAGTTCTTC
V: TRBV18; J: TRBJ1-1; size: .; D: .; CDR3: CASSPQPGHGNTEAFF; DNA: TGTGCCAGCTCACCACAACCGGGACATGGGAACACTGAAGCTTTCTTT
V: TRBV30; J: TRBJ1-2; size: .; D: TRBD1; CDR3: CAWAPDRGYGYTF; DNA: TGTGCCTGGGCTCCGGACAGGGGCTATGGCTACACCTTC
V: TRBV6-1; J: TRBJ2-1; size: .; D: .; CDR3: CASSEEAAGEQFF; DNA: TGTGCCAGCAGTGAAGAGGCGGCGGGTGAGCAGTTCTTC
V: TRBV7-6; J: TRBJ2-5; size: .; D: TRBD2; CDR3: CASSLGGGETQYF; DNA: TGTGCCAGCAGCTTAGGCGGGGGGGAGACCCAGTACTTC
V: TRBV29-1; J: TRBJ1-2; size: .; D: TRBD1; CDR3: CSVGRQGGYGYTF; DNA: TGCAGCGTAGGAAGACAGGGCGGCTATGGCTACACCTTC
V: TRBV2; J: TRBJ1-1; size: .; D: .; CDR3: CASRTKWDTEAFF; DNA: TGTGCCAGCAGGACCAAATGGGACACTGAAGCTTTCTTT
V: TRBV5-1; J: TRBJ2-4; size: .; D: .; CDR3: CASSLDPAKNIQYF; DNA: TGCGCCAGCAGCTTGGATCCAGCCAAAAACATTCAGTACTTC
V: TRBV11-1; J: TRBJ2-3; size: .; D: .; CDR3: CASSPSRSGEDTQYF; DNA: TGTGCCAGCAGCCCTAGCAGAAGCGGTGAAGATACGCAGTATTTT
V: TRBV5-8; J: TRBJ2-3; size: .; D: TRBD1; CDR3: CASRTGPGTQYF; DNA: TGTGCCAGCAGGACAGGGCCCGGTACGCAGTATTTT
V: TRBV30; J: TRBJ2-5; size: once; D: TRBD2; CDR3: CAWSVQAGRETQYF; DNA: TGTGCCTGGAGTGTACAAGCGGGACGGGAGACCCAGTACTTC
V: TRBV25-1; J: TRBJ2-3; size: .; D: .; CDR3: CASSAGYTDTQYF; DNA: TGTGCCAGCAGTGCCGGGTACACAGATACGCAGTATTTT
V: TRBV18; J: TRBJ2-3; size: .; D: .; CDR3: CASSPQGAATDTQYF; DNA: TGTGCCAGCTCACCACAAGGAGCGGCTACAGATACGCAGTATTTT
V: TRBV7-9; J: TRBJ2-2; size: .; D: TRBD1; CDR3: CASSLRQGGTGELFF; DNA: TGTGCCAGCAGCTTACGACAGGGGGGCACCGGGGAGCTGTTTTTT
V: TRBV7-9; J: TRBJ1-5; size: .; D: .; CDR3: CASSLDGNQPQHF; DNA: TGTGCCAGCAGCTTAGACGGGAATCAGCCCCAGCATTTT
V: TRBV7-2; J: TRBJ2-5; size: .; D: .; CDR3: CASSTRGGTGAQYF; DNA: TGTGCCAGCAGCACGAGGGGGGGAACGGGGGCCCAGTACTTC
V: TRBV9; J: TRBJ2-1; size: .; D: .; CDR3: CASSRDTSGYNEQFF; DNA: TGTGCCAGCAGCCGGGACACCTCAGGGTACAATGAGCAGTTCTTC
V: TRBV18; J: TRBJ2-3; size: .; D: TRBD2; CDR3: CASSPPFGTSGGRVEQYF; DNA: TGTGCCAGCTCACCACCGTTTGGGACTAGCGGGGGTCGAGTCGAGCAGTATTTT
V: TRBV7-2; J: TRBJ1-5; size: .; D: TRBD1; CDR3: CASSLRTGLYSNQPQHF; DNA: TGTGCCAGCAGCCTCCGGACAGGCCTCTATAGCAATCAGCCCCAGCATTTT
V: TRBV19; J: TRBJ1-3; size: .; D: .; CDR3: CASSITPGNTIYF; DNA: TGTGCCAGTAGTATCACGCCTGGAAACACCATATATTTT
V: TRBV2; J: TRBJ2-7; size: few; D: .; CDR3: CASIRTTSSYEQYF; DNA: TGTGCCAGCATTCGGACTACCTCCTCCTACGAGCAGTACTTC
V: TRBV7-9; J: TRBJ2-7; size: .; D: TRBD2; CDR3: CASSLQREGSYEQYF; DNA: TGTGCCAGCAGCTTACAGCGGGAGGGGAGCTACGAGCAGTACTTC
V: TRBV9; J: TRBJ2-1; size: .; D: .; CDR3: CASSVASYNEQFF; DNA: TGTGCCAGCAGCGTAGCGAGCTACAATGAGCAGTTCTTC
V: TRBV30; J: TRBJ1-5; size: .; D: .; CDR3: CAWSGGGSNQPQHF; DNA: TGTGCCTGGAGTGGAGGGGGGAGCAATCAGCCCCAGCATTTT
V: TRBV6-5; J: TRBJ2-2; size: .; D: .; CDR3: CASRRTGTHTGELFF; DNA: TGTGCCAGCAGGCGCACCGGGACCCATACCGGGGAGCTGTTTTTT
V: TRBV28; J: TRBJ2-7; size: .; D: .; CDR3: CASSDLDEQYF; DNA: TGTGCCAGCAGCGATCTCGACGAGCAGTACTTC
V: TRBV4-1; J: TRBJ1-3; size: .; D: .; CDR3: CASSQGGTESFSGNTIYF; DNA: TGCGCCAGCAGCCAGGGCGGGACGGAATCTTTCTCTGGAAACACCATATATTTT
V: TRBV9; J: TRBJ2-3; size: .; D: .; CDR3: CASSVTPYDGTDTQYF; DNA: TGTGCCAGCAGCGTAACCCCCTACGACGGGACAGATACGCAGTATTTT
V: TRBV2; J: TRBJ1-5; size: .; D: .; CDR3: CASRPQGFQPQHF; DNA: TGTGCCAGCAGACCCCAGGGATTCCAGCCCCAGCATTTT
V: TRBV7-9; J: TRBJ1-3; size: .; D: .; CDR3: CASSPRGPGNTIYF; DNA: TGTGCCAGCAGCCCCCGCGGCCCTGGAAACACCATATATTTT
V: TRBV27; J: TRBJ2-2; size: .; D: .; CDR3: CASSSQGLGTGELFF; DNA: TGTGCCAGCAGTTCACAGGGTCTGGGCACCGGGGAGCTGTTTTTT
V: TRBV6-5; J: TRBJ2-7; size: .; D: .; CDR3: CASSSPGTSYEQYF; DNA: TGTGCCAGCAGTTCGCCCGGGACCTCCTACGAGCAGTACTTC
V: TRBV6-5; J: TRBJ1-1; size: .; D: .; CDR3: CATGGDTEAFF; DNA: TGTGCCACCGGCGGGGATACTGAAGCTTTCTTT
V: TRBV19; J: TRBJ1-5; size: .; D: .; CDR3: CASSPHEGGKSNQPQHF; DNA: TGTGCCAGTAGTCCACACGAAGGGGGTAAGAGCAATCAGCCCCAGCATTTT
V: TRBV2; J: TRBJ1-5; size: .; D: .; CDR3: CASSFMSNQPQHF; DNA: TGTGCCAGCAGCTTCATGAGCAATCAGCCCCAGCATTTT
V: TRBV20-1; J: TRBJ2-5; size: .; D: .; CDR3: CSAPDLETQYF; DNA: TGCAGTGCACCCGACCTGGAGACCCAGTACTTC
V: TRBV28; J: TRBJ1-2; size: .; D: .; CDR3: CASSEQRGYTF; DNA: TGTGCCAGCAGTGAGCAGAGGGGCTACACCTTC
V: TRBV5-1; J: TRBJ1-1; size: .; D: .; CDR3: CASSFSGATEAFF; DNA: TGCGCCAGCAGCTTCTCGGGAGCAACTGAAGCTTTCTTT
V: TRBV7-9; J: TRBJ1-5; size: .; D: TRBD1; CDR3: CASSLSPDRDQPQHF; DNA: TGTGCCAGCAGCTTGTCCCCGGACAGGGATCAGCCCCAGCATTTT
V: TRBV7-6; J: TRBJ2-7; size: .; D: TRBD1; CDR3: CASSLLGDRVINEQYF; DNA: TGTGCCAGCAGCCTCCTTGGGGACAGAGTAATAAACGAGCAGTACTTC
V: TRBV5-1; J: TRBJ1-2; size: once; D: .; CDR3: CASSPGGPGGYTF; DNA: TGCGCCAGCAGCCCCGGGGGGCCAGGTGGCTACACCTTC
V: TRBV5-4; J: TRBJ1-4; size: .; D: TRBD1; CDR3: CASSPSGTGHEKLFF; DNA: TGTGCCAGCAGCCCGTCCGGGACAGGGCATGAAAAACTGTTTTTT
V: TRBV4-2; J: TRBJ2-5; size: .; D: TRBD2; CDR3: CASSQTSGQETQYF; DNA: TGTGCCAGCAGCCAAACTAGCGGCCAAGAGACCCAGTACTTC